Listed below are T cell receptor beta chains from one sample, sequenced in a study of T cells in Graves' hyperthyroidism and ophthalmopathy. A single record per CDR3 protein comes from TCRdb applying MiXCR to the multiplex PCR reads. The top ten hold approximately 8.7% of the sample, which has 750,000 to 900,000 distinct CDR3 sequences, around 38% seen once. The sequenced sample consisted of blood. Receptors were obtained from a man aged 18-30 years with Graves' hyperthyroidism. Each CDR3 is given with its conserved first and last residue. The order of the fields is V gene, J gene, clone size, D gene, CDR3 protein, CDR3 DNA. The D gene is left open where the match is weak. Not every row has a clone size; where given, it reads once, few, many or a size class.

>TRBV5-1|TRBJ1-2|.|TRBD1
CASSLGQGDPGYTF
TGCGCCAGCAGCTTGGGACAGGGGGATCCCGGCTACACCTTC
>TRBV6-5|TRBJ1-2|.|.
CASTRGNGYGYTF
TGTGCCAGCACGAGGGGAAACGGCTATGGCTACACCTTC
>TRBV29-1|TRBJ1-2|many|TRBD1
CSVSTGDYGYTF
TGCAGCGTTTCTACAGGGGACTATGGCTACACCTTC
>TRBV11-3|TRBJ2-2|few|.
CASSSNYYTGELFF
TGTGCCAGCAGTTCGAACTACTACACCGGGGAGCTGTTTTTT
>TRBV7-2|TRBJ2-3|.|.
CASVEDTQYF
TGTGCCAGCGTGGAAGATACGCAGTATTTT
>TRBV7-2|TRBJ1-4|.|.
CASSLKGLATNEKLFF
TGTGCCAGCAGCTTAAAAGGGTTGGCAACTAATGAAAAACTGTTTTTT
>TRBV2|TRBJ2-3|.|.
CGVRGDTQYF
TGTGGCGTGAGAGGAGATACGCAGTATTTT
>TRBV19|TRBJ1-1|many|.
CASKEMNTEAFF
TGTGCCAGTAAGGAGATGAACACTGAAGCTTTCTTT
>TRBV25-1|TRBJ2-7|many|.
CASSEFPYEQYF
TGTGCCAGCAGTGAATTCCCTTACGAGCAGTACTTC
>TRBV9|TRBJ2-5|many|TRBD1
CASSGDRDGTQYF
TGTGCCAGCAGCGGGGACAGGGATGGGACCCAGTACTTC
>TRBV29-1|TRBJ2-6|.|TRBD1
CSVRTGGTEAF
TGCAGCGTTAGGACAGGGGGCACTGAAGCTTTC
>TRBV14|TRBJ2-6|few|.
CASSPHPKESGANVLTF
TGTGCCAGCAGCCCGCACCCGAAGGAGTCTGGGGCCAACGTCCTGACTTTC
>TRBV25-1|TRBJ1-1|many|.
CASSDSDWGLNTEAFF
TGTGCCAGCAGCGACTCCGACTGGGGGCTGAACACTGAAGCTTTCTTT
>TRBV10-3|TRBJ1-5|.|.
CASSTLGQPQHF
TGTGCCAGCAGTACGCTGGGTCAGCCCCAGCATTTT
>TRBV29-1|TRBJ1-1|many|.
CSVEEGSGYTEAFF
TGCAGCGTTGAAGAGGGCTCCGGGTACACTGAAGCTTTCTTT
>TRBV7-3|TRBJ2-2|.|.
CASSPTGGYTGELFF
TGTGCCAGCAGCCCGACAGGAGGATACACCGGGGAGCTGTTTTTT
>TRBV19|TRBJ2-7|few|.
CASSPRGGLIHEQYF
TGTGCCAGTAGTCCCCGTGGAGGGTTGATTCACGAGCAGTACTTC
>TRBV20-1|TRBJ2-7|.|.
CSALRQGSSYEQYF
TGCAGTGCTCTTCGGCAGGGGAGCTCCTACGAGCAGTACTTC
>TRBV7-2|TRBJ1-6|many|.
CASSLALGGSPLHF
TGTGCCAGCAGCTTAGCGCTGGGCGGTTCACCCCTCCACTTT
>TRBV19|TRBJ1-1|few|TRBD1
CASGTGGLDTEAFF
TGTGCCAGTGGGACAGGGGGACTTGACACTGAAGCTTTCTTT
>TRBV5-1|TRBJ1-2|.|.
CASSSAQGHGDYGYTF
TGCGCCAGCAGCTCGGCGCAGGGTCACGGTGACTATGGCTACACCTTT
>TRBV19|TRBJ1-1|.|.
CASSQPSTGTEAFF
TGTGCCAGTAGCCAACCCTCTACCGGCACTGAAGCTTTCTTT